This T cell receptor beta chain was recovered during a study of blood T cell repertoires in COVID-19. Study-wide background: Acute and convalescent COVID-19 samples came from the United States, Italy and Spain.

Original processing notes: Reference gene primer amplification in the assay estimated nucleated cell counts. Here immunoSEQ multiplex PCR was the method, and the copy in TCRdb shows in-frame clones only, minus some. From that table come the V and J calls and clone size; the DNA was used to work out D and trimming. This table holds 370,000 or so clones, about four fifths found once. The V and J ends lost 1 base and 5 bases respectively, with 13 bases between them. This CDR3 comprises 15 residues. Germline values: CDR1 SEHNR, CDR2 FQNEAQ (reference sequence). The TCR was taken from a human donor with acute or convalescent COVID-19. The donor label of this sample is uncertain. Sequencing was done on a sample of peripheral blood. The rearrangement uses TRBV7-9 and TRBJ2-3, with D maybe TRBD2 (5 bases). CDR3 sequence: CASSLGAVVGDTQYF. In DNA form, the CDR3 reads TGTGCCAGCAGCTTAGGAGCGGTCGTTGGAGATACGCAGTATTTT.